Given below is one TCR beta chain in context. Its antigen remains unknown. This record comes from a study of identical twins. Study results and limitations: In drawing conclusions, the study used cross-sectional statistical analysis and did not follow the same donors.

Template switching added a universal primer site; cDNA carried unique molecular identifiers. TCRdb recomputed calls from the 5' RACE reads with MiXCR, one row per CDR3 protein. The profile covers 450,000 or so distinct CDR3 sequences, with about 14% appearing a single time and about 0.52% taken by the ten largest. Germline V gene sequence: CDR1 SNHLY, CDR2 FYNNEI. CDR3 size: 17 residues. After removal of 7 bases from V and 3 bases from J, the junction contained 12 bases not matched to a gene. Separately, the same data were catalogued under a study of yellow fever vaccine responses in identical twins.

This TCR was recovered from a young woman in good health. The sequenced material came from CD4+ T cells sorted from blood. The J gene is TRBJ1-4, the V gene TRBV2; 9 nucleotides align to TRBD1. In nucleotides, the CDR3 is TGTGCCAGCATCAAACCGGGACAGGGAGGTCCTAATGAAAAACTGTTTTTT. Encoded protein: CASIKPGQGGPNEKLFF.